The clone carrying this T cell receptor beta chain turned up a few times. Its antigen is unidentified. The sample belongs to a study of identical twins. Study-level findings and limits: Abundant beta clonotypes from cord blood bore fewer insertions; memory repertoires lacked this pattern. Beta out-of-frame sequences displayed a weaker excess of sharing between twins.

TCRdb re-called the 5' RACE reads through MiXCR, storing one row per CDR3 protein. This sample yields under 900,000 distinct CDR3 sequences, of which over 9% are seen a single time; about 1.6% belongs to the top ten. V lost 0 bases and J lost 5, with 13 bases in between. Germline loops: CDR1 LNHNV, CDR2 YYDKDF (reference sequence). CDR3 length: 16 residues. This sample also belongs to another study, concerning yellow fever vaccine responses in identical twins. This second study says: Twin vaccine T cell responses reportedly seemed partly convergent, partly personalized.

Sequenced input: PBMCs. The chain carries TRBV15 and TRBJ2-2; D call uncertain. The TCR comes from a woman in her late teens or twenties in good health. CDR3 coding DNA: TGTGCCACCAGCAGAGATCGGGCGGTGCGGACCGGGGAGCTGTTTTTT. As protein: CATSRDRAVRTGELFF.